One and the same sample provided the 7 T cell receptor beta chains below, sequenced in a study of blood T cell repertoires in COVID-19. Data came from immunoSEQ multiplex PCR; TCRdb stores just in-frame clones and leaves some out. The sample carries approximately 200,000 clones, around 88% recorded once. Material for sequencing was PBMCs or T cells enriched from blood (not recorded which). These TCRs come from a woman in her 30s who had been exposed to COVID-19.

The V call is TRBV19, the J call TRBJ1-2; 7 bases are a match to TRBD1. The CDR3 contains 15 residues. V dropped 7 bases and J dropped 3; count of bases not matched to a gene: 11. Germline V gene data show CDR1 as LNHDA and CDR2 as SQIVND (reference sequence). CDR3 coding DNA: TGTGCCAGTACCGCCTGGGCAGGGGGGTACTATGGCTACACCTTC. Translating gives CASTAWAGGYYGYTF.

The J gene is TRBJ1-2, the V gene TRBV27; a weak D match, TRBD1 (5 bases). The CDR3 is made up of 17 amino acids. Trimming stripped 5 bases from V and 1 base from J, with 20 bases between. Germline V lookup: CDR1 MNHEY, CDR2 SMNVEV (reference sequence). This CDR3 reads CASSITSDRDFNYGYTF. Here the CDR3 DNA reads TGTGCCAGCAGTATAACATCCGATAGGGACTTTAACTATGGCTACACCTTC.

The chain links TRBV6-1 to TRBJ2-7; 10 bases agree with TRBD1. V lost 1 base to trimming and J lost 1 base; unmatched junction nucleotides: 1. CDR3 size: 15 residues. Looked up from germline, CDR1 is MNHNS and CDR2 is SASEGT. DNA of the CDR3: TGTGCCAGCAGTGAAGGGGGACAGGGGTCCTACGAGCAGTACTTC. Encoded protein: CASSEGGQGSYEQYF.

This sequence joins TRBV5-8 and TRBJ2-7, with TRBD1 matching over 8 bases. Germline V gene lookup returns CDR1 SGHTS and CDR2 YDEGEE. This CDR3 has 12 amino acids. The junction had 2 bases not matched to a gene; V was cut back by 2 bases and J by 7 bases. CDR3 amino acids: CASSFDRGEQYF. The CDR3 nucleotides are TGTGCCAGCAGCTTCGACAGGGGTGAGCAGTACTTC.

This clone was found once. The V call is TRBV3-1 (or the pseudogene TRBV3-2), the J call TRBJ1-2, with 7 positions matching TRBD1. Germline CDR1 is LGHDT and CDR2 is YNNKEL (reference sequence). This CDR3 contains 16 residues. V lost 4 bases to trimming and J lost 1 base; unmatched junction nucleotides: 9. The CDR3 DNA sequence: TGTGCCAGCAGCCGCGGACAGGTGGTTGTTAACTATGGCTACACCTTC. Translated: CASSRGQVVVNYGYTF.

This clone was recorded once. The chain uses TRBV5-5 and TRBJ1-3; weak D call: TRBD1 (5 bases). CDR3 length: 15 amino acids. The V end was cut by 0 bases, the J end by 0 bases, with 7 bases between. The germline CDR1 and CDR2 sequences are SGHKS and YYEKEE (reference sequence). CDR3 nucleotide sequence: TGTGCCAGCAGCTTGGACGGGGGCTCTGGAAACACCATATATTTT. It encodes CASSLDGGSGNTIYF.

The chain employs TRBV7-9 and TRBJ2-3; D uncertain. This CDR3 contains 12 residues. Germline V gene sequence: CDR1 SEHNR, CDR2 FQNEAQ (reference sequence). With 5 bases removed from V and 8 bases from J, the gap between germline ends came to 11 bases. The CDR3 DNA is TGTGCCAGCAGCCCAGACATGGGTACGCAGTATTTT. Amino acid sequence: CASSPDMGTQYF.